This passage covers 7 T cell receptor beta chains from one sample sequenced in a study of shared clonotypes between healthy human individuals. Here immunoSEQ multiplex PCR was the method, and the copy in TCRdb shows in-frame clones only, minus some. Of around 1,000,000 clones listed, 60% to 85% are singletons. The source material was memory CD4+ T cells from PBMCs. Subset noted: CD45RA-negative fraction. These TCRs come from a man between 18 and 35 years old in good health. Some clones in this sample may be carry-over from other donors' samples.

The rearrangement links TRBV5-1 to TRBJ1-4; D ambiguous. The CDR3 is 14 residues long. CDR1 SGHRS and CDR2 YFSETQ come from the germline V gene. Trimming left V 2 bases short and J 2 bases short, with 7 bases between. The CDR3 nucleotides read TGCGCCAGCAGCTTTTGGGAGACTAATGAAAAACTGTTTTTT. This sequence encodes CASSFWETNEKLFF.

This clone has only one observation. J is TRBJ2-3 and V is TRBV6-5; 11 bases align to TRBD2. V shed 6 bases and J 1 base; nucleotides not matched to a gene: 3. The CDR3 sequence is 15 residues long. The germline V gene has CDR1 MNHEY and CDR2 SVGAGI. The CDR3 region has the DNA TGTGCCAGCAGGACTAGCGGGACGGGCACAGATACGCAGTATTTT. The encoded protein is CASRTSGTGTDTQYF.

This chain joins TRBV5-4 and TRBJ1-2; 7 bases are a match to TRBD1. Germline values: CDR1 SGHNT, CDR2 YYREEE (reference sequence). The CDR3 runs 14 residues. V lost 1 base, J lost 6 bases, and 6 bases stayed unmatched. The DNA for the CDR3 is TGTGCCAGCAGCTTGCGGCAGGGGGGCGATGGCTACACCTTC. This codes for CASSLRQGGDGYTF.

The chain combines TRBV27 with TRBJ2-1, with 11 bases fitting TRBD2. Trimming at V came to 4 bases and at J to 4 bases, leaving 6 bases not matched to a gene. The CDR3 sequence is 16 residues long. CDR1 and CDR2 from the germline V gene are MNHEY and SMNVEV (reference sequence). CDR3 in DNA: TGTGCCAGCAGTTCCTGGACTAGCGGGTTTTACAATGAGCAGTTCTTC. It translates to CASSSWTSGFYNEQFF.

Details on this clone: The junction differs from germline at one of its ends, possibly a read error. V and J are TRBV5-1 and TRBJ1-1, with D perhaps matching TRBD1 (6 bases). The CDR3 has 14 amino acids. Germline CDR1 SGHRS, CDR2 YFSETQ. The CDR3 region has the DNA TGCGCCAGCAGCGCGGACAGTTTGAAAACTGAAGCTTTCTTT. Translating it yields CASSADSLKTEAFF.

The rearrangement uses TRBV5-8 and TRBJ2-1; D possibly corresponds to TRBD2 (5 bases). The CDR3 has 16 amino acids. The germline V gene encodes CDR1 SGHTS and CDR2 YDEGEE. V lost 3 bases and J 4 bases, leaving 17 bases between the germline ends. This CDR3 is CASSSPDRLRYNEQFF. The DNA of the CDR3 is TGTGCCAGCAGCTCTCCCGACCGACTACGATACAATGAGCAGTTCTTC.

The gene calls are TRBV2 and TRBJ1-2; TRBD1 aligns across 8 bases. The CDR3 consists of 14 residues. Losses at the gene ends were 6 bases for V and 8 bases for J; bases not matched to a gene: 11. Germline assignment: CDR1 SNHLY and CDR2 FYNNEI. CDR3 in DNA: TGTGCCAGCAGCGCCGGACAGGGAAGGGGGGGCTACACCTTC. Translation gives CASSAGQGRGGYTF.